Sequencing of this TCR beta chain was carried out in a study of beta chain features in type 1 diabetes. About the research overall: All samples together contributed more than 90,000,000 sorted cells for examination.

Sorted populations all had greater than 95% purity. Germline CDR1 SGHNT, CDR2 YYREEE (reference sequence). The J segment lost 5 bases and the V segment lost 0 bases, leaving 5 bases of the junction unmatched. This CDR3 comprises 16 residues. Reverse transcribing all isolated RNA meant expressed TCRB transcripts were sequenced. Here immunoSEQ multiplex PCR was the method, and the copy in TCRdb shows in-frame clones only, minus some. The table includes 350,000 to 450,000 clones, approximately 15% detected once. Overall study results and limits: There was a possibility that cDNA sequencing over-represented cells with high TCR expression.

This clone was found a few times. What it binds is unknown. Sequenced input: naive CD4+ T cells from blood. The receptor was isolated from a man aged 25-45 years in good health. V usage is TRBV5-4 and J usage is TRBJ2-4; 10 nucleotides line up with TRBD2. The CDR3 region is CASSLGAGGPENIQYF. In DNA, the CDR3 is TGTGCCAGCAGCTTGGGAGCGGGAGGGCCTGAAAACATTCAGTACTTC.